One TCR beta chain is described in this entry. This CDR3 contains 15 residues. With 1 base removed from V and 8 bases from J, the gap between germline ends came to 17 bases. Germline CDR1 MGHDK, CDR2 SYGVNS. This record comes from a study of blood T cell repertoires in COVID-19. Study-wide context: The United States, Italy and Spain provided the acute and convalescent COVID-19 samples. In each case, the material was cDNA or gDNA derived from T cells, B-cell-depleted T cells, or PBMCs.

Source study methods: By means of reference gene primer amplification, nucleated cell counts were estimated. Profiled with immunoSEQ multiplex PCR; TCRdb holds only in-frame clones, not every one. V, J and clone size are those of that table, while D and trimming were read from the DNA. The table lists 9,900 or so clones, around 90% of them singletons. The sequencing sample was made of peripheral blood. This chain uses TRBV25-1 with TRBJ1-2; D possibly corresponds to TRBD1 (6 bases). The sequence derives from a human donor in a cohort sampled during active COVID-19. Here the CDR3 DNA reads TGTGCCAGCAGTGAATCCAGGGGTTTCCCCCTAGGCTACACCTTC. This translates into CASSESRGFPLGYTF.